A few counts support the clone carrying this TCR beta chain. Germline V CDR1 and CDR2: MDHEN, SYDVKM. CDR3 size: 16 residues. The data originate from a study of blood T cells in healthy people across ages. Using a J-beta primer mix together with a sample-barcoded 5' primer, a second PCR was run for about 6 to 12 cycles. MiXCR was run by TCRdb on the 5' RACE reads, yielding one entry per CDR3 protein. The sample lists around 500,000 distinct CDR3 sequences; approximately 26% were seen once. The sample was also linked to a second study, of T cells of mothers and their children.

The sequence was collected from a boy between 2 and 10 years old in good health. The V and J genes are TRBV28 and TRBJ2-7; D may match TRBD1 or TRBD2 (7 bases each). The tail of the sequence fits TRBJ2-1 better, so the J call may be wrong. The material sequenced was blood. The CDR3 DNA is TGTGCCAGCAGTAATATGAGACAGGGAGGGTACAATGAGCAGTTCTTC. Amino acids: CASSNMRQGGYNEQFF.